Each of the 5 T cell receptor beta chains below was sequenced from the same sample in a study of CD8 T cells in Susac syndrome. It was with random hexamers that about 0.45 to 1 ug RNA was reverse transcribed. A single record per CDR3 protein comes from TCRdb applying MiXCR to the immunoSEQ multiplex PCR reads. The repertoire includes approximately 120,000 distinct CDR3 sequences, around 97% of them detected once, and roughly 0.096% sits in the top ten. Sequencing was carried out using CD4+ T cells from PBMCs. These receptors were obtained from a human donor in good health.

The DNA of the CDR3 is TGTGCCAGCAAGCACTTCCTGGTGGGGCAAGAGACCCAGTACTTC. It yields the protein CASKHFLVGQETQYF. This chain joins TRBV2 and TRBJ2-5; D gene ambiguous. This CDR3 is 15 amino acids long. V lost 7 bases and J 2 bases, leaving 17 bases between the germline ends. Germline CDR1 and CDR2: SNHLY and FYNNEI.

CDR3 amino acids: CASSRLVGNEQFF. CDR3 coding DNA: TGCGCCAGCAGCCGACTCGTTGGGAATGAGCAGTTCTTC. The gene calls are TRBV4-3 and TRBJ2-1; D unclear. Germline loops: CDR1 LGHNA, CDR2 YSLEER. This CDR3 contains 13 residues. Trimming took 4 bases from V and 7 from J, leaving 11 bases between them.

The chain combines TRBV29-1 with TRBJ1-1, with D uncertain. There are 12 residues in the CDR3. V gave up 6 bases and J gave up 0 bases, with 8 bases separating them. Germline V lookup: CDR1 SQVTM, CDR2 ANQGSEA. CDR3 DNA sequence: TGCAGCGTCGAGATAATGAACACTGAAGCTTTCTTT. Its translation is CSVEIMNTEAFF.

This clonotype was seen only once. The gene calls are TRBV5-1 and TRBJ2-7; D call uncertain. This CDR3 region has 11 residues. V lost 4 bases to trimming and J lost 2 bases, with 4 bases between them. Per the germline V gene, CDR1 is SGHRS and CDR2 is YFSETQ. The CDR3 nucleotides are TGCGCCAGCAGCGAAGCCTACGAGCAGTACTTC. Translation: CASSEAYEQYF.

This clonotype was recorded once. The chain is built from TRBV4-2 and TRBJ1-2, with 9 positions matching TRBD1. This CDR3 contains 15 residues. The germline CDR1 and CDR2 sequences are LGHNA and YNFKEQ. Germline trimming cut 5 bases from V and 5 bases from J; bases unmatched to any gene: 9. The CDR3 here is CASSVRDRVGYGYTF. The DNA of the CDR3 is TGTGCCAGCAGCGTCCGGGACAGGGTTGGATATGGCTACACCTTC.